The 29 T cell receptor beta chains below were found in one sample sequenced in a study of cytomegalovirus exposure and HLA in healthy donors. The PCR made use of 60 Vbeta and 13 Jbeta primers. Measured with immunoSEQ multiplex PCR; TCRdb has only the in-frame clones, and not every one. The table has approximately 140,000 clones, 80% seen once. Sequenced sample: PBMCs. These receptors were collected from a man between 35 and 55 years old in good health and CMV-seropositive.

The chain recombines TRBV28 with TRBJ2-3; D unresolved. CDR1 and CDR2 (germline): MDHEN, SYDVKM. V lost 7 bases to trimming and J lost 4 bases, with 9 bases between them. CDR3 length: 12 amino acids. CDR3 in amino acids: CASISFSDTQYF. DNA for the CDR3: TGTGCCAGCATCTCTTTCTCAGATACGCAGTATTTT. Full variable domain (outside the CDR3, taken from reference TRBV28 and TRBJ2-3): DVKVTQSSRYLVKRTGEKVFLECVQDMDHENMFWYRQDPGLGLRLIYFSYDVKMKEKGDIPEGYSVSREKKERFSLILESASTNQTSMYLCASISFSDTQYFGPGTRLTVL.

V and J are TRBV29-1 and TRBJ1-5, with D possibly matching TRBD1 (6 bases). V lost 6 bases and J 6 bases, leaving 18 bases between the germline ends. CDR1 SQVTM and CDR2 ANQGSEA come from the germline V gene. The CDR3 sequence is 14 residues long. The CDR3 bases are TGCAGCGTGCATACAGGGCCCCCAGGTCAGCCCCAGCATTTT. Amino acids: CSVHTGPPGQPQHF.

The chain's CDR3 is CASSLGQGVGQPQHF. As DNA, the CDR3 is TGTGCCAGCAGCTTGGGGCAGGGGGTAGGACAGCCCCAGCATTTT. The chain couples TRBV5-8 to TRBJ1-5; the match to TRBD1 covers 7 bases. The CDR3 consists of 15 residues. With 0 bases clipped from V and 7 bases from J, the junction kept 7 bases outside the gene matches. Germline CDR1 SGHTS, CDR2 YDEGEE.

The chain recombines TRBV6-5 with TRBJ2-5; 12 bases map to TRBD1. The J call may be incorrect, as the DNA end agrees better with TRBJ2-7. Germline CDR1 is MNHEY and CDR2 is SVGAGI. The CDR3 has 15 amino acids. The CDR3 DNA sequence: TGTGCCAGCAGTTACGGGACAGGGGGCGCCTACGAGCAGTACTTC. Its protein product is CASSYGTGGAYEQYF.

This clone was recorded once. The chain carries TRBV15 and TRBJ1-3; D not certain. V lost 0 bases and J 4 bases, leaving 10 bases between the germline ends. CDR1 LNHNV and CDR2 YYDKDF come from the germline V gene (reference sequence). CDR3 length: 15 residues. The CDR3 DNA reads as TGTGCCACCAGCAGAGATCGTTCCGGGGGAAACACCATATATTTT. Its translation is CATSRDRSGGNTIYF.

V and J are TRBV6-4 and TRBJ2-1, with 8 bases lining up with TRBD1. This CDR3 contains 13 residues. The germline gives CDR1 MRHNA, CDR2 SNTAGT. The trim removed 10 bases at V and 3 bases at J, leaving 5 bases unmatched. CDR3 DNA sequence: TGTGCCATCCCGGGACAGGACTACAATGAGCAGTTCTTC. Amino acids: CAIPGQDYNEQFF.

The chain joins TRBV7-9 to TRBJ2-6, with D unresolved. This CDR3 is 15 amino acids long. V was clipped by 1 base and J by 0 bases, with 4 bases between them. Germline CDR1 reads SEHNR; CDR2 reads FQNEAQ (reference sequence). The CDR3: CASSLGSSGANVLTF. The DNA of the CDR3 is TGTGCCAGCAGCTTAGGCAGCTCTGGGGCCAACGTCCTGACTTTC.

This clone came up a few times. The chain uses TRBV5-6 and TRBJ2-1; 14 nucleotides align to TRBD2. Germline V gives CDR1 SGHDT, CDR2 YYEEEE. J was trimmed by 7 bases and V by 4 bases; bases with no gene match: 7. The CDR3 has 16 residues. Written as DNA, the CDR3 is TGTGCCAGCAGCATGGGACTAGCGGGAGTAAGTAATGAGCAGTTCTTC. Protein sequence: CASSMGLAGVSNEQFF.

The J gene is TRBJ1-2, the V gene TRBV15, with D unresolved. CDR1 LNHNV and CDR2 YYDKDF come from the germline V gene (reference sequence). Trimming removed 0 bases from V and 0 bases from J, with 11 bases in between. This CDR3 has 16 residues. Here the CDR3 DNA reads TGTGCCACCAGCAGAGATCCGGGAGCCTCTAACTATGGCTACACCTTC. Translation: CATSRDPGASNYGYTF.

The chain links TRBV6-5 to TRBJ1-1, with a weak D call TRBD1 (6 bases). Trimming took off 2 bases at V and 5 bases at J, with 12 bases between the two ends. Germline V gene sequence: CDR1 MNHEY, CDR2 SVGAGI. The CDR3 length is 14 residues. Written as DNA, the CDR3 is TGTGCCAGCAGTTACAACCAGGGGCGGACTGAAGCTTTCTTT. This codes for CASSYNQGRTEAFF.

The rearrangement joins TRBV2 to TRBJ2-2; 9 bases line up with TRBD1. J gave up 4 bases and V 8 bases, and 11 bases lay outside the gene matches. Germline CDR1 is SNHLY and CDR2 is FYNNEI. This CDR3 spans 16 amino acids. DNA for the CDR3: TGTGCCAGCCATATAGAGCCGGGACAGGGCACCGGGGAGCTGTTTTTT. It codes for CASHIEPGQGTGELFF.

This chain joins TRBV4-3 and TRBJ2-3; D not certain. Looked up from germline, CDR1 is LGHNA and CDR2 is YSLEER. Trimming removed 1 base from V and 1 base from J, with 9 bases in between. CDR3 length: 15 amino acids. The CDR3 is CASSQGYGGTDTQYF. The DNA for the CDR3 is TGCGCCAGCAGCCAAGGGTACGGAGGCACAGATACGCAGTATTTT.

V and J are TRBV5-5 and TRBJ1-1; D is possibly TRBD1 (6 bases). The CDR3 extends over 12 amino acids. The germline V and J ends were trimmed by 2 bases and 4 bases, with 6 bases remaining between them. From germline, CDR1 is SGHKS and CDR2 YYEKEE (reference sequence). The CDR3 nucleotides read TGTGCCAGCAGCTTACAGGGCACTGAAGCTTTCTTT. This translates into CASSLQGTEAFF.

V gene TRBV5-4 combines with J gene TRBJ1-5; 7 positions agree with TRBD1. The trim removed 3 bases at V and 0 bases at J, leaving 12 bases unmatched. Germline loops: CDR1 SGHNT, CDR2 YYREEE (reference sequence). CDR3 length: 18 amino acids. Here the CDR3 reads CASSYRTSRGYSNQPQHF. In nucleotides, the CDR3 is TGTGCCAGCAGCTATCGGACGAGCAGGGGGTATAGCAATCAGCCCCAGCATTTT.

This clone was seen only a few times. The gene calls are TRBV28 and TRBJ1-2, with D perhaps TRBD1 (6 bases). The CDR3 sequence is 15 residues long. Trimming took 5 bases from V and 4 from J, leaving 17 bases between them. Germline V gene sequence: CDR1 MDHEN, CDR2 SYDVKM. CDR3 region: CASSTASGGGYGYTF. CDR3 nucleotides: TGTGCCAGCAGTACCGCCTCGGGGGGCGGCTATGGCTACACCTTC.

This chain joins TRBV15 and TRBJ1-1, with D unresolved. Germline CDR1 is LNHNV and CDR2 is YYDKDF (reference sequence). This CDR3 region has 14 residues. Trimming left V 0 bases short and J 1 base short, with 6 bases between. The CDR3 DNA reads TGTGCCACCAGCAGAGAGGGAGCGAACACTGAAGCTTTCTTT. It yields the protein CATSREGANTEAFF.

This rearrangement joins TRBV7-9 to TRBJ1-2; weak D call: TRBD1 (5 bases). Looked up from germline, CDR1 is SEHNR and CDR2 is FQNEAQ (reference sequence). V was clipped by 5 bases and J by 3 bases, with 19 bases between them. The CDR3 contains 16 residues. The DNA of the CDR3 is TGTGCCAGCAGCCCCCCGAGCAGGGTGCCGGACTATGGCTACACCTTC. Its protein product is CASSPPSRVPDYGYTF.

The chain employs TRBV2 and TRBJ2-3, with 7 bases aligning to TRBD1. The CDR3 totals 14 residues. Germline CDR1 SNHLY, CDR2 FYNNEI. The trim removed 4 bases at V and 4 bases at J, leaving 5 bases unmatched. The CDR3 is CASSGQGNADTQYF. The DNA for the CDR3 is TGTGCCAGCAGTGGACAGGGTAACGCAGATACGCAGTATTTT.

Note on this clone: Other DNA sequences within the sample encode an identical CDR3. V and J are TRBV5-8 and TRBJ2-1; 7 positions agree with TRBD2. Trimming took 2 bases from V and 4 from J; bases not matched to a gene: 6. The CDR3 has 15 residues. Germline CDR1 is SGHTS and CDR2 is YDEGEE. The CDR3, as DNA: TGTGCCAGCAGCTTCAGCGGGGCAGGGTACAATGAGCAGTTCTTC. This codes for CASSFSGAGYNEQFF.

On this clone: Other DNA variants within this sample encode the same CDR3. The CDR3 is CASSFNYEQYF. Written as DNA, the CDR3 is TGCGCCAGCAGCTTTAACTACGAGCAGTACTTC. The chain is built from TRBV5-1 and TRBJ2-7; no definite D call. The germline gives CDR1 SGHRS, CDR2 YFSETQ. The CDR3 is made up of 11 amino acids. V lost 2 bases, J lost 3 bases, and 3 bases lay in between.

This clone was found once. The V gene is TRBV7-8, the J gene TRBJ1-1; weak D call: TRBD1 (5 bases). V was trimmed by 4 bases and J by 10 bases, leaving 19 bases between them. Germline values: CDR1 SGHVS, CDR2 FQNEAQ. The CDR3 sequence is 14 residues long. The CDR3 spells CASSSPGRTLGAFF. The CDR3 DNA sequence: TGTGCCAGCAGCTCCCCAGGGCGTACCCTCGGAGCTTTCTTT.

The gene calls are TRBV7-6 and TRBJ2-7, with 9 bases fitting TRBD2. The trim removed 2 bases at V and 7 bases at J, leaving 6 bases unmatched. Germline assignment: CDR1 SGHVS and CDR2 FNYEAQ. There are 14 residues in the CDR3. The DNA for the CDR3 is TGTGCCAGCAGCTTAAGGCTAGCGGGATGGGAGCAGTACTTC. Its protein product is CASSLRLAGWEQYF.

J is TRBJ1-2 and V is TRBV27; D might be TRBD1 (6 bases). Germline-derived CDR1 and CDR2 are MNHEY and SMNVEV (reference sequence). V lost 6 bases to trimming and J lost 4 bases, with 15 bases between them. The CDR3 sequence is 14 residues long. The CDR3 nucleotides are TGTGCCAGCAGGAACGCAGGGGTTGGCTATGGCTACACCTTC. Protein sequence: CASRNAGVGYGYTF.

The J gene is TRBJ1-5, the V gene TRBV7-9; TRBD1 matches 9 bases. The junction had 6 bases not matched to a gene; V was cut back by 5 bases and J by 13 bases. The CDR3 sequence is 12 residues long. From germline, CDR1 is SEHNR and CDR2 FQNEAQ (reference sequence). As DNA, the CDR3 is TGTGCCAGCAGCACCGGGACAGGGAGACAGCATTTT. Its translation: CASSTGTGRQHF.

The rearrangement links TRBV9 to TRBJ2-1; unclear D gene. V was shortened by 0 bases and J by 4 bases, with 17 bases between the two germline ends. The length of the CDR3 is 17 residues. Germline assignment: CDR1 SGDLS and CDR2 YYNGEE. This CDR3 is CASSVELTAFSYNEQFF. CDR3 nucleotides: TGTGCCAGCAGCGTAGAGTTAACAGCCTTCAGTTACAATGAGCAGTTCTTC.

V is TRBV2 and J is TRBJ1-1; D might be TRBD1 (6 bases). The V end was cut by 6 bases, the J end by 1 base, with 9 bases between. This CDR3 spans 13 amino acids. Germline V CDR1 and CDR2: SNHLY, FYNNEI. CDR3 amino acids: CASRSQGNTEAFF. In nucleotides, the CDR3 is TGTGCCAGCAGATCACAGGGGAACACTGAAGCTTTCTTT.

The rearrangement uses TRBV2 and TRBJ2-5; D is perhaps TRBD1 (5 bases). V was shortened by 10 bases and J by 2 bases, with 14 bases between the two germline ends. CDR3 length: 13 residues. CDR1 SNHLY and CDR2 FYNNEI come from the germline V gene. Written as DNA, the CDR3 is TGTGCCACCATCAAAGGGGAACAAGAGACCCAGTACTTC. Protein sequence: CATIKGEQETQYF. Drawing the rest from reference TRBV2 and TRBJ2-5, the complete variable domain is EPEVTQTPSHQVTQMGQEVILRCVPISNHLYFYWYRQILGQKVEFLVSFYNNEISEKSEIFDDQFSVERPDGSNFTLKIRSTKLEDSAMYFCATIKGEQETQYFGPGTRLLVL.

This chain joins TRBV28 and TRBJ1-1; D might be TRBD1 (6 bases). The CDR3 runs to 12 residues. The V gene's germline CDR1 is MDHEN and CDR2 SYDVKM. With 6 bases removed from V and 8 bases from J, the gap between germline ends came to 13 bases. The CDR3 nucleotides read TGTGCCAGCAGACTTTTAACAGGGGAAGCTTTCTTT. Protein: CASRLLTGEAFF.

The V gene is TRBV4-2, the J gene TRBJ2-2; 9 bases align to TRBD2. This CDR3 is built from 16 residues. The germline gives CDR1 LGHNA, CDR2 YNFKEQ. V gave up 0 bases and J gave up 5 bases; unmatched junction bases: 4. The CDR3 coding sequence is TGTGCCAGCAGCCAAGAGCTAGCGGGACCGACCGGGGAGCTGTTTTTT. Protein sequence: CASSQELAGPTGELFF.